A single sample gave rise to the 14 T cell receptor beta chains below, sequenced in a study of Ad26.COV2.S vaccination and SARS-CoV-2 variants. The treatment: around 19 received Ad26.COV2.S at low or high dose, single or two shots; about 5 received placebo; per-sample allocation not given. The samples were gathered on day 63 after the first injection of vaccine or placebo. Repertoires were generated with immunoSEQ multiplex PCR, while TCRdb's copy carries only in-frame clones and drops some. The sample has 350,000 to 500,000 clones, about nine tenths seen once. Sample: peripheral blood, taken in a trial of Ad26.COV2.S vaccine versus placebo. These receptors all come from a person aged 18-60 years who received the Ad26.COV2.S COVID-19 vaccine or a placebo.

This clone appeared a single time. The chain joins TRBV28 to TRBJ1-2, with D hard to call. This CDR3 has 17 amino acids. CDR1 and CDR2 (germline): MDHEN, SYDVKM. V gave up 3 bases and J gave up 0 bases, with 17 bases separating them. The CDR3 DNA is TGTGCCAGCAGTTTTGTCGGGCGCCCCGATCCTAACTATGGCTACACCTTC. Its translation is CASSFVGRPDPNYGYTF.

The chain links TRBV19 to TRBJ1-5, with 7 nucleotides matching TRBD1. CDR3 size: 18 residues. With 3 bases clipped from V and 5 bases from J, the junction kept 16 bases outside the gene matches. Germline V CDR1 and CDR2: LNHDA, SQIVND (reference sequence). CDR3 in amino acids: CASSMIPPTGTAYQPQHF. The DNA of the CDR3 is TGTGCCAGTAGTATGATTCCCCCTACCGGGACAGCTTATCAGCCCCAGCATTTT.

The CDR3 loop reads CASSPVDRGRETQYF. CDR3 nucleotide sequence: TGTGCCAGCAGTCCCGTGGACAGGGGTAGAGAGACCCAGTACTTC. The genes are TRBV28 and TRBJ2-5, with 9 bases lining up with TRBD1. There are 15 residues in the CDR3. The J segment lost 4 bases and the V segment lost 5 bases, leaving 8 bases of the junction unmatched. Germline-derived CDR1 and CDR2 are MDHEN and SYDVKM.

The chain uses TRBV28 and TRBJ2-7; D is unresolved. CDR1 is MDHEN, CDR2 SYDVKM, per germline. This CDR3 contains 14 residues. V was shortened by 4 bases and J by 2 bases, with 12 bases between the two germline ends. The CDR3 loop is CASSYDQKTYEQYF. For the CDR3, the DNA is TGTGCCAGCAGTTATGATCAGAAGACCTACGAGCAGTACTTC.

CDR3 in DNA: TGTGCCAGTAGTATATCGGGACGAGACAATGAGCAGTTCTTC. Translating it yields CASSISGRDNEQFF. The chain recombines TRBV19 with TRBJ2-1; either TRBD1 or TRBD2 may fit D (5 bases each). The CDR3 has 14 residues. Germline V gene lookup returns CDR1 LNHDA and CDR2 SQIVND (reference sequence). V lost 2 bases to trimming and J lost 5 bases, with 10 bases between them. Full variable domain (missing parts from reference TRBV19 and TRBJ2-1): DGGITQSPKYLFRKEGQNVTLSCEQNLNHDAMYWYRQDPGQGLRLIYYSQIVNDFQKGDIAEGYSVSREKKESFPLTVTSAQKNPTAFYLCASSISGRDNEQFFGPGTRLTVL.

This clone was observed once. The chain carries TRBV27 and TRBJ2-1; the match to TRBD2 covers 9 bases. With V trimmed by 5 bases and J by 2 bases, 4 bases remained unmatched. This CDR3 region has 15 residues. Germline V gene data show CDR1 as MNHEY and CDR2 as SMNVEV (reference sequence). DNA of the CDR3: TGTGCCAGCAGTCCCAGACTAGCGGCCTACAATGAGCAGTTCTTC. Residues: CASSPRLAAYNEQFF.

J is TRBJ2-5 and V is TRBV28, with D possibly TRBD1 on 6 matching bases. Germline CDR1 reads MDHEN; CDR2 reads SYDVKM. V gave up 4 bases and J gave up 5 bases, with 14 bases separating them. This CDR3 has 14 residues. In DNA form, the CDR3 reads TGTGCCAGCAGTTCGCGGACAGTGGCGGAGACCCAGTACTTC. Translating gives CASSSRTVAETQYF. Full variable domain (remainder filled in from reference TRBV28 and TRBJ2-5): DVKVTQSSRYLVKRTGEKVFLECVQDMDHENMFWYRQDPGLGLRLIYFSYDVKMKEKGDIPEGYSVSREKKERFSLILESASTNQTSMYLCASSSRTVAETQYFGPGTRLLVL.

V and J are TRBV19 and TRBJ2-7; no reliable D call. The CDR3 totals 14 residues. CDR1 is LNHDA, CDR2 SQIVND, per germline (reference sequence). Trimming cost V 6 bases and J 3 bases, with 15 bases left between them. This CDR3 is CASSLGLTGYEQYF. The DNA of the CDR3 is TGTGCCAGTAGCCTCGGGCTGACGGGCTACGAGCAGTACTTC.

The table lists this clone with a count of one. This chain uses TRBV6-5 with TRBJ2-7, with 7 bases fitting TRBD2. This CDR3 region has 12 residues. Germline loops: CDR1 MNHEY, CDR2 SVGAGI. Germline trimming cut 5 bases from V and 6 bases from J; bases unmatched to any gene: 4. The CDR3 coding sequence is TGTGCCAGCAGTCGGACTAGTGGCGAGCAGTACTTC. This encodes CASSRTSGEQYF.

The rearrangement uses TRBV10-1 and TRBJ2-5, with D perhaps matching TRBD1 or TRBD2 (6 bases each). Looked up from germline, CDR1 is WNHNN and CDR2 is SYGVQD (reference sequence). The V gene lost 0 bases and the J gene lost 2 bases, with 7 bases spanning the gap. This CDR3 spans 14 amino acids. The CDR3 nucleotides are TGCGCCAGCAGTGAGTCAGGGGGGCAAGAGACCCAGTACTTC. This gives the protein CASSESGGQETQYF.

The V gene is TRBV18, the J gene TRBJ1-6; no firm D call. Germline-derived CDR1 and CDR2 are KGHSH and LQKENI. The V and J ends lost 4 bases and 6 bases respectively, with 7 bases between them. The CDR3 is made up of 13 amino acids. The CDR3 spells CASSRARNSPLHF. In nucleotides, the CDR3 is TGTGCCAGCTCACGGGCTCGTAATTCACCCCTCCACTTT.

The rearrangement uses TRBV19 and TRBJ2-7; 8 bases are shared with TRBD2. Germline values: CDR1 LNHDA, CDR2 SQIVND (reference sequence). Trimming took 2 bases from V and 6 from J; bases not matched to a gene: 15. The CDR3 loop spans 17 amino acids. CDR3 sequence reads: CASSISRSGGRSGEQYF. DNA of the CDR3: TGTGCCAGTAGTATATCCCGTTCGGGCGGGAGGTCGGGCGAGCAGTACTTC. Full variable domain (remainder filled in from reference TRBV19 and TRBJ2-7): DGGITQSPKYLFRKEGQNVTLSCEQNLNHDAMYWYRQDPGQGLRLIYYSQIVNDFQKGDIAEGYSVSREKKESFPLTVTSAQKNPTAFYLCASSISRSGGRSGEQYFGPGTRLTVT.

The DNA for the CDR3 is TGTGCCAGCAGTTTTTTTCGGGACACTGAAGCTTTCTTT. Its translation: CASSFFRDTEAFF. The rearrangement links TRBV12-3 or TRBV12-4 to TRBJ1-1; D remains ambiguous. Trimming removed 3 bases at V and 3 bases at J, with 8 bases between. The CDR3 length is 13 residues.

The gene calls are TRBV15 and TRBJ2-3; D is unresolved. Trimming took off 0 bases at V and 3 bases at J, with 13 bases between the two ends. There are 16 residues in the CDR3. From germline, CDR1 is LNHNV and CDR2 YYDKDF (reference sequence). The CDR3 loop reads CATSRDLGVGTDTQYF. The DNA for the CDR3 is TGTGCCACCAGCAGAGATCTGGGCGTTGGAACAGATACGCAGTATTTT.